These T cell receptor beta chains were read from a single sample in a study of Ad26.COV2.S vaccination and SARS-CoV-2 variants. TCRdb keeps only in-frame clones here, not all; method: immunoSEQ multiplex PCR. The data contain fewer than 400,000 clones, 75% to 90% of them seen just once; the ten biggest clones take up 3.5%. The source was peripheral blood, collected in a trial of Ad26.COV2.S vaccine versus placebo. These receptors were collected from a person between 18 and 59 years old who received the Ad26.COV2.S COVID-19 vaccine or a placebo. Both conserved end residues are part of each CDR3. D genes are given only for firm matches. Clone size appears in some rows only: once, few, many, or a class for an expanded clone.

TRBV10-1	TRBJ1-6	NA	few	CASSESRGASNSPLHF	TGCGCCAGCAGTGAGTCGCGCGGGGCTTCTAATTCACCCCTCCACTTT
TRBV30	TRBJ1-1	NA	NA	CARHRNTEAFF	TGTGCCAGGCATCGAAACACTGAAGCTTTCTTT
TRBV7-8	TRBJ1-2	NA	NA	CASSPRTGNYGYTF	TGTGCCAGCAGCCCCCGGACCGGGAACTATGGCTACACCTTC
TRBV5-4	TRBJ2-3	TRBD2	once	CASSLAGGRSDTQYF	TGTGCCAGCAGCTTAGCGGGGGGGCGCTCAGATACGCAGTATTTT
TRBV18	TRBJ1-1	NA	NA	CASSGGGGNTEAFF	TGTGCCAGCTCAGGTGGCGGGGGGAACACTGAAGCTTTCTTT
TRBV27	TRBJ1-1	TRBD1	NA	CASSPLGTGDTEAFF	TGTGCCAGCAGTCCACTCGGTACAGGGGACACTGAAGCTTTCTTT
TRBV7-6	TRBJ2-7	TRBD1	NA	CASSSYTGAEQYF	TGTGCCAGCAGCTCGTATACAGGGGCCGAGCAGTACTTC
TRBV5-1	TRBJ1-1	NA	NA	CASSLGTGNTEAFF	TGCGCCAGCAGCTTGGGCACAGGGAACACTGAAGCTTTCTTT
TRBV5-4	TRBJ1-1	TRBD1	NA	CASSQGGRGTEAFF	TGTGCCAGCAGTCAGGGGGGCCGTGGCACTGAAGCTTTCTTT
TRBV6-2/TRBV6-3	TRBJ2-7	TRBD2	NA	CASSQLAGVYEQYF	TGTGCCAGCAGTCAATTAGCGGGGGTCTACGAGCAGTACTTC
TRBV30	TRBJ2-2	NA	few	CAWAFHRATGELFF	TGTGCCTGGGCATTTCATAGGGCGACCGGGGAGCTGTTTTTT
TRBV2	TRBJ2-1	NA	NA	CASRSGGSAMEQFF	TGTGCCAGCCGGTCGGGTGGCTCCGCCATGGAGCAGTTCTTC
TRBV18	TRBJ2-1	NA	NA	CASSPPTLNEQFF	TGTGCCAGCTCACCACCGACCCTCAATGAGCAGTTCTTC
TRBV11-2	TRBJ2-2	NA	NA	CASSFQGMVGELFF	TGTGCCAGCAGCTTCCAGGGAATGGTCGGGGAGCTGTTTTTT
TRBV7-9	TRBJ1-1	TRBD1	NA	CASSATGGATEAFF	TGTGCCAGCAGCGCGACAGGGGGCGCGACTGAAGCTTTCTTT
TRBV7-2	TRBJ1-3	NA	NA	CASSLPRPGSGNTIYF	TGTGCCAGCAGCCTCCCAAGACCGGGCTCTGGAAACACCATATATTTT
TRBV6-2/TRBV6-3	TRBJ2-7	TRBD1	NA	CASSYEGRGTAYEQYF	TGTGCCAGCAGTTACGAGGGCAGGGGGACAGCCTACGAGCAGTACTTC
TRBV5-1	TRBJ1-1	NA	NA	CASRLPAPGLNTEAFF	TGCGCCAGCAGACTGCCGGCCCCTGGTCTGAACACTGAAGCTTTCTTT
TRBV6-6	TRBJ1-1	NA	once	CASSGDTEAFF	TGTGCCAGCAGTGGGGACACTGAAGCTTTCTTT
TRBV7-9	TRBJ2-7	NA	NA	CASSPPAGWSYEQYF	TGTGCCAGCAGCCCACCCGCAGGATGGTCCTACGAGCAGTACTTC
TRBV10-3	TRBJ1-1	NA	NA	CAISETRQNTEAFF	TGTGCCATCAGTGAAACACGGCAGAACACTGAAGCTTTCTTT
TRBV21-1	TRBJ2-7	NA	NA	CASSRRTGTDEQYF	TGTGCCAGCAGCCGAAGGACAGGGACGGACGAGCAGTACTTC
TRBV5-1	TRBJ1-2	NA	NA	CASSSIEGGLYGYTF	TGCGCCAGCAGCTCTATTGAGGGGGGTCTCTATGGCTACACCTTC
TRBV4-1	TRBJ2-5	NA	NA	CASSSGESQETQYF	TGCGCCAGCAGCTCAGGGGAATCCCAAGAGACCCAGTACTTC
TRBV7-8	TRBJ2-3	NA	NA	CASSLAITDTQYF	TGTGCCAGCAGCTTAGCCATCACAGATACGCAGTATTTT
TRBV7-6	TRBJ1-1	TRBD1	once	CASSPDRVWTEAFF	TGTGCCAGCAGCCCGGACAGGGTGTGGACTGAAGCTTTCTTT
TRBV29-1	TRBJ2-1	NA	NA	CSVEDLRGIGNEQFF	TGCAGCGTTGAAGATCTCAGGGGAATTGGCAATGAGCAGTTCTTC
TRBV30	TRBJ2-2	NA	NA	CARRGGGGSDNTGELFF	TGTGCCAGGAGGGGTGGAGGGGGGTCTGACAACACCGGGGAGCTGTTTTTT
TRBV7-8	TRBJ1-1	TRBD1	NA	CASSLFQGARNTEAFF	TGTGCCAGCAGCTTATTTCAGGGGGCAAGGAACACTGAAGCTTTCTTT